Described below is a single T cell receptor beta chain sequence and its context. This specimen comes from a study of blood T cell repertoires in COVID-19. As for the study in general: Acute-phase and convalescent COVID-19 samples originated in the United States, Italy and Spain.

Which cohort a participant joined came from the clinical history participants gave. Two negative PCRs, clearance, or symptom resolution were required of recovered Cohort 3 donors. How the authors handled the data: Researchers report that nucleated cell counts were estimated from reference gene primer amplification. TCRdb's copy holds only in-frame clones and misses some; the assay was immunoSEQ multiplex PCR. That table furnishes V, J and clone size, whereas the DNA furnished D and trimming. Here the sample spans around 220,000 clones, about 89% being singletons. This receptor was identified in a woman aged 18-35 years who had recovered from COVID-19. Sequencing was performed on PBMCs or T cells enriched from blood (not recorded which).

In DNA, the CDR3 is TGCGCCAGCAGCTTGGTAGTTCAGGGCTCCATCACTGAAGCTTTCTTT. As protein: CASSLVVQGSITEAFF. The genes are TRBV5-1 and TRBJ1-1, with a tentative D call TRBD1 (5 bases). Trimming removed 0 bases from V and 4 bases from J, with 16 bases in between. Germline V gene sequence: CDR1 SGHRS, CDR2 YFSETQ. This CDR3 is 16 amino acids long.